What follows describes a single TCR beta chain. Its antigen is undetermined. This entry belongs to a study of blood T cells in healthy people across ages. The study, taken as a whole, reports: The recorded TCR beta diversity per million T cells decreased in a roughly linear manner with age.

This CDR3 contains 15 residues. The V gene's germline CDR1 is SEHNR and CDR2 FQNEAQ (reference sequence). V lost 3 bases, J lost 10 bases, and 19 bases lay in between. The use of a sample-barcoded 5' primer and a J-beta primer mix characterized a second PCR of about 7 to 12 cycles. Each cDNA molecule carried a tag from a template-switch adaptor that contained 12 random nucleotides. In TCRdb, the 5' RACE reads were re-called with MiXCR into one record per CDR3 protein. The table lists about 1 million distinct CDR3 sequences, about 23% of them singletons. These same data were also listed under a study on T cells of mothers and their children. That publication notes: The M1S primer of the second PCR added sample barcodes and 2-4 random nucleotides. The shaping of TCR recombination output by thymic selection is similar in related and unrelated pairs.

This receptor was taken from a girl aged 2-10 years in good health. The sample consisted of blood. V usage is TRBV7-9 and J usage is TRBJ2-1; D might be TRBD1 or TRBD2, each matching 5 bases. The CDR3: CASSFGAIGTYEQFF. The CDR3 coding sequence is TGTGCCAGCAGCTTTGGAGCGATAGGGACCTACGAGCAGTTCTTC. The variable domain in full, completed from reference TRBV7-9 and TRBJ2-1, reads DTGVSQNPRHKITKRGQNVTFRCDPISEHNRLYWYRQTLGQGPEFLTYFQNEAQLEKSRLLSDRFSAERPKGSFSTLEIQRTEQGDSAMYLCASSFGAIGTYEQFFGPGTRLTVL.